A single T cell receptor (beta chain) is shown here with its context. Its antigen is unidentified. Each replicate PCR on the sorted subsets used 200 to 250 ng DNA (around 30,000 T cell genomes). Data came from immunoSEQ multiplex PCR; TCRdb stores just in-frame clones and leaves some out. This table has 1.6 million or so clones, roughly 97% appearing once. Naive CD4+ cells were CD45RA-selected; the remaining cells were memory. Unmatched junction bases numbered 7, after V lost 2 bases and J lost 7 bases. CDR1 and CDR2 from the germline V gene are SGHTS and YDEGEE. The CDR3 contains 15 residues. The sample originates from a study of shared clonotypes between healthy human individuals. The study, taken as a whole, reports: The sharing of about 5% of naive CD4 clonotypes was seen across a handful of donors. Sequencing depth was expected to affect clonotype sharing among donors.

V gene TRBV5-8 combines with J gene TRBJ2-7; 12 nucleotides match TRBD2. This receptor was obtained from a young man in good health. The specimen sequenced was naive CD4+ T cells sorted from blood. This sample's subset: CD45RA+ positively selected. The CDR3 loop is CASSFRLAGVREQYF. CDR3 sequence (DNA): TGTGCCAGCAGCTTTCGACTAGCGGGAGTTCGTGAGCAGTACTTC.